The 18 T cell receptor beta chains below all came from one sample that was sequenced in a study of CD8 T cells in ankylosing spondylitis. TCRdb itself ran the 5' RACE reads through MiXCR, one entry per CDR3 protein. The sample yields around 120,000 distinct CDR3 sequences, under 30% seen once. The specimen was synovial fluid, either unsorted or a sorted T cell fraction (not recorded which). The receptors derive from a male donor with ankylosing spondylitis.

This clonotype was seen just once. The CDR3 loop reads CASSARDPREKLFF. The DNA for the CDR3 is TGCGCCAGCAGCGCCCGGGACCCTCGAGAAAAACTGTTTTTT. The chain has TRBV5-1 and TRBJ1-4, with D possibly being TRBD1 (5 bases). CDR3 size: 14 residues. Germline values: CDR1 SGHRS, CDR2 YFSETQ. Between the trimmed V and J ends, which lost 4 bases and 8 bases, there was a span of 15 bases.

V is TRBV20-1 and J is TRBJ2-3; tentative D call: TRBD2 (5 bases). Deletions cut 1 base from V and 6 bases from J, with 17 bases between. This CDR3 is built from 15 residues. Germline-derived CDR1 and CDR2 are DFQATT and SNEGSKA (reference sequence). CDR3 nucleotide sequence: TGCAGTGCTAGAGCCCCCCTCATGACTACGGATACGCAGTATTTT. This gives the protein CSARAPLMTTDTQYF.

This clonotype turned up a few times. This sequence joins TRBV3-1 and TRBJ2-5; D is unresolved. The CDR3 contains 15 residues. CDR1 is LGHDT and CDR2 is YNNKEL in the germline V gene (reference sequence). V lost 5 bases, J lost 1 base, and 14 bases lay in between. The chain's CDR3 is CASSSERPRQETQYF. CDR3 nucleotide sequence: TGTGCCAGCAGCTCAGAGAGACCCCGCCAAGAGACCCAGTACTTC.

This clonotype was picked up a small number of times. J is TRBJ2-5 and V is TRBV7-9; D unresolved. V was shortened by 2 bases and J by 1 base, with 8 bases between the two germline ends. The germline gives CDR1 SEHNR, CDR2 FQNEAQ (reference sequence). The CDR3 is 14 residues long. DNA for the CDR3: TGTGCCAGCAGCTTAAGGGCGGCCCAAGAGACCCAGTACTTC. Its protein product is CASSLRAAQETQYF. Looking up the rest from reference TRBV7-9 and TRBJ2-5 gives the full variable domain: DTGVSQNPRHKITKRGQNVTFRCDPISEHNRLYWYRQTLGQGPEFLTYFQNEAQLEKSRLLSDRFSAERPKGSFSTLEIQRTEQGDSAMYLCASSLRAAQETQYFGPGTRLLVL.

The CDR3 loop is CASSRGTGRKEAFF. The CDR3 nucleotides are TGCGCCAGCAGCCGCGGGACAGGGAGAAAAGAAGCTTTCTTT. V and J are TRBV5-1 and TRBJ1-1, with TRBD1 matching over 9 bases. The germline gives CDR1 SGHRS, CDR2 YFSETQ. CDR3 size: 14 residues. The trim removed 4 bases at V and 8 bases at J, leaving 9 bases unmatched.

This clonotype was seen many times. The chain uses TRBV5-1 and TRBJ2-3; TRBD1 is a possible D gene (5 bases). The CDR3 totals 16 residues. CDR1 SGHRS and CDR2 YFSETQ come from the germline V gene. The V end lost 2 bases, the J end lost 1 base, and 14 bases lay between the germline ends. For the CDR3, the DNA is TGCGCCAGCAGCTTTCGACAGACCGGTGGCACAGATACGCAGTATTTT. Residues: CASSFRQTGGTDTQYF.

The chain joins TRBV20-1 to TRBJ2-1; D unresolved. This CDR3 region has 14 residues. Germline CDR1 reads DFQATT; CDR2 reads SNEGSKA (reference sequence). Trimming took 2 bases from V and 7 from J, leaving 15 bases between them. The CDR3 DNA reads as TGCAGTGCTAGATCTCCCGTCAGCCTAAATGAGCAGTTCTTC. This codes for CSARSPVSLNEQFF.

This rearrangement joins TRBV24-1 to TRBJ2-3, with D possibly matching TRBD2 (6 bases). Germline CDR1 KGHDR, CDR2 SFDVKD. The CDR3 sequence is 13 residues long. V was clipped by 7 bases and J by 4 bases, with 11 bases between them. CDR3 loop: CATSQWGADTQYF. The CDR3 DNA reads TGTGCCACCAGCCAGTGGGGGGCAGATACGCAGTATTTT.

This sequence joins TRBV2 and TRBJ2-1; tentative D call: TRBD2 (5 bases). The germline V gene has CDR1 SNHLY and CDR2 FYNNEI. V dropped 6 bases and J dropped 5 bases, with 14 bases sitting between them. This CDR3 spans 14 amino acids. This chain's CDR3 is CASSTGGPHNEQFF. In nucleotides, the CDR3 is TGTGCCAGCAGCACTGGCGGGCCTCACAATGAGCAGTTCTTC. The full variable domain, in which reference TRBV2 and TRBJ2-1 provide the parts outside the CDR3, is EPEVTQTPSHQVTQMGQEVILRCVPISNHLYFYWYRQILGQKVEFLVSFYNNEISEKSEIFDDQFSVERPDGSNFTLKIRSTKLEDSAMYFCASSTGGPHNEQFFGPGTRLTVL.

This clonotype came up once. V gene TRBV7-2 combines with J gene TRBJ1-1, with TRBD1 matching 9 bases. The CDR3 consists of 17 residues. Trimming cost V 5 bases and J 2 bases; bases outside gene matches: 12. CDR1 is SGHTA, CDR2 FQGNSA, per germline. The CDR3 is CASSRYVQGAFNTEAFF. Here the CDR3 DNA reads TGTGCCAGCAGCCGGTATGTACAGGGGGCGTTTAACACTGAAGCTTTCTTT.

The CDR3 nucleotides read TGTGCCAGCAGTTCTCGGGGGACTCAGCCCCAGCATTTT. Amino acid sequence: CASSSRGTQPQHF. V usage is TRBV6-5 and J usage is TRBJ1-5, with D possibly matching TRBD1 (5 bases). The germline V gene encodes CDR1 MNHEY and CDR2 SVGAGI. The CDR3 is made up of 13 amino acids. Deletions cut 4 bases from V and 6 bases from J, with 10 bases between.

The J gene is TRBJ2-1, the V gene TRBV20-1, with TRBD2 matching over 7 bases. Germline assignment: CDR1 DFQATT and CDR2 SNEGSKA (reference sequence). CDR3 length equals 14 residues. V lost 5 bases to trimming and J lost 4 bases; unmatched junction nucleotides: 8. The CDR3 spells CSAPASGMYNEQFF. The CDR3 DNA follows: TGCAGTGCTCCCGCGAGCGGGATGTACAATGAGCAGTTCTTC.

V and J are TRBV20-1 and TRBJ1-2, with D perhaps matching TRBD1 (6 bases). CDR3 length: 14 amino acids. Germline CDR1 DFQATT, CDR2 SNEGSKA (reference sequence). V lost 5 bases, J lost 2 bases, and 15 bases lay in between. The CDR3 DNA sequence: TGCAGTGCTGGAAATCTAGGGGGAAACTATGGCTACACCTTC. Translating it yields CSAGNLGGNYGYTF.

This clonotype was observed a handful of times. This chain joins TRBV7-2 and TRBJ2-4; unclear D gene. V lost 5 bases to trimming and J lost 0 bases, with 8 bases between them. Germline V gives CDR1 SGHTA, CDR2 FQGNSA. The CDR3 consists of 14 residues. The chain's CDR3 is CASSPRPAKNIQYF. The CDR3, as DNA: TGTGCCAGCAGCCCCCGACCAGCCAAAAACATTCAGTACTTC.

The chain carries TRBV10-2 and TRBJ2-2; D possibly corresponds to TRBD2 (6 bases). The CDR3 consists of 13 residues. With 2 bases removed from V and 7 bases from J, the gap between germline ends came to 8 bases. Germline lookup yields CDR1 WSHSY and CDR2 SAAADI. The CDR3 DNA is TGCGCCAGCAGTGAGGCGGGGTTCGGGGAGCTGTTTTTT. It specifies CASSEAGFGELFF.

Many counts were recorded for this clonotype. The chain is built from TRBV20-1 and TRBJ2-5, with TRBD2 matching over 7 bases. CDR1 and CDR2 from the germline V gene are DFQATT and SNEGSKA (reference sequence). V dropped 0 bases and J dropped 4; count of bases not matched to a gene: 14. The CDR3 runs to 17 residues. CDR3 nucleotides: TGCAGTGCTAGAGATCCCTGGGTGCGGGAGAGTATAGAGACCCAGTACTTC. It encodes CSARDPWVRESIETQYF.

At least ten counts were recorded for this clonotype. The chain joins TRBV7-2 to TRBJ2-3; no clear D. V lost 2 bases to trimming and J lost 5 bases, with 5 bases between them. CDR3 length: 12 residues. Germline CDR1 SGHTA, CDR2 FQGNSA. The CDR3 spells CASSLLRDTQYF. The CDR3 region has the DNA TGTGCCAGCAGCTTATTAAGAGATACGCAGTATTTT.

CDR3 sequence (DNA): TGTGCCAGCAGCCAGGGGGGTACCCAAGATGAAAAACTGTTTTTT. Translated: CASSQGGTQDEKLFF. This chain links TRBV5-4 with TRBJ1-4; TRBD1 matches 7 bases. Trimming took 4 bases from V and 6 from J; bases not matched to a gene: 9. There are 15 residues in the CDR3. CDR1 is SGHNT, CDR2 YYREEE, per germline (reference sequence). Filled out from reference TRBV5-4 and TRBJ1-4, the complete variable domain reads ETGVTQSPTHLIKTRGQQVTLRCSSQSGHNTVSWYQQALGQGPQFIFQYYREEENGRGNFPPRFSGLQFPNYSSELNVNALELDDSALYLCASSQGGTQDEKLFFGSGTQLSVL.